This TCR beta chain was identified in a study of blood T cell repertoires in COVID-19. Whole-study context: Some COVID-19 samples were acute and others convalescent; all came from the United States, Italy and Spain. From T cells, B-cell-depleted T cells, or PBMCs came the material, which was cDNA or gDNA.

In the original workflow: Amplification with reference gene primers provided the estimates of nucleated cell counts. Using immunoSEQ multiplex PCR, the repertoire was profiled, and TCRdb retains in-frame clones only, with some absent. V, J and clone size are taken as reported in that table, and D and trimming were inferred from the DNA itself. Of 200,000 to 300,000 clones listed, roughly 80% are singletons. This CDR3 is 17 amino acids long. Sequences were obtained from peripheral blood. V gene TRBV7-5 combines with J gene TRBJ2-5; TRBD1, the table's D call, was not compared with the DNA. TRBV7-5 is designated a pseudogene. The clonotype was recovered from a woman aged 80 or older with acute or convalescent COVID-19. CDR3 coding DNA: TGTGCCAGAAGCCACCTCGGACAGGCGGGATGGGGGGAGACCCAGTACTTC. Its protein is CARSHLGQAGWGETQYF.